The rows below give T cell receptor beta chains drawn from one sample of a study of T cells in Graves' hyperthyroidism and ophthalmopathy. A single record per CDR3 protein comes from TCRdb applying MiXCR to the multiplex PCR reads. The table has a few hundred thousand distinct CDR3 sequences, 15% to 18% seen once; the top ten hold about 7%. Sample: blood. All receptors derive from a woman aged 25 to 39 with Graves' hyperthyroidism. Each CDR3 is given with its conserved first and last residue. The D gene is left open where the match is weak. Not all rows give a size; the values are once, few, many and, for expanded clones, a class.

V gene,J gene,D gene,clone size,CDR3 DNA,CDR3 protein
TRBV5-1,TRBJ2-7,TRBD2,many,TGCGCCAGCAGCGTGAATAGCGGGCCCTCCTACGAGCAGTACTTC,CASSVNSGPSYEQYF
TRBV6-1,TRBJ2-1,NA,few,TGTGCCAGCACTACTAGGGGGGGGTATGAGCAGTTCTTC,CASTTRGGYEQFF
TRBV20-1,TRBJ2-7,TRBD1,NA,TGCAGTGCGCCACCCGGGACAGGAAGCTACGAGCAGTACTTC,CSAPPGTGSYEQYF
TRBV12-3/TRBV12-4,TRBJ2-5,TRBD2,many,TGTGCCAGCAGTCGGACTAGGAGAGAGACCCAGTACTTC,CASSRTRRETQYF
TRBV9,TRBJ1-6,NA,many,TGTGCCAGCAGCGTAAAGGACCGGACAGACCCGGGTTCACCCCTCCACTTT,CASSVKDRTDPGSPLHF
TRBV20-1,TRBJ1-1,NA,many,TGCAGTGCTGGCAGGGTGTTGGGAACTGAAGCTTTCTTT,CSAGRVLGTEAFF
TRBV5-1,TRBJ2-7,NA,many,TGCGCCAGCAGCCGGGACGGAAACTACGAGCAGTACTTC,CASSRDGNYEQYF
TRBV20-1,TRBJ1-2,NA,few,TGCAGTGCTAGAGATCAGGACTATGGCTACACCTTC,CSARDQDYGYTF
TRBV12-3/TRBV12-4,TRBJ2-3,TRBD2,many,TGTGCCAGCAGTTCCGGGGGGCTAGCGGGACTTAGCACAGATACGCAGTATTTT,CASSSGGLAGLSTDTQYF
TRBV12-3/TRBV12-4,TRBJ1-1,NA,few,TGTGCCAGCAGTTTTGTTGTCCCGAACACTGAAGCTTTCTTT,CASSFVVPNTEAFF
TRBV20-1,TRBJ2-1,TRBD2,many,TGCAGTGCTTTTGGAGAACCGGGACTAGCACGCGAGCAGTTCTTC,CSAFGEPGLAREQFF
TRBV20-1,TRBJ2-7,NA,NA,TGCAGTGCCAGACCCGCGGGGTCCTACGAGCAGTACTTC,CSARPAGSYEQYF
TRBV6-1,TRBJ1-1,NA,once,TGTGCCAGCAGTCGGGGGTTGGCGAACACTGAAGCTTTCTTT,CASSRGLANTEAFF
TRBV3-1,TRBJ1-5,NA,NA,TGTGCCAGCAGCCAATCAGGAGATCAGCCCCAGCATTTT,CASSQSGDQPQHF
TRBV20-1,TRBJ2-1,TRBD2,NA,TGCAGTGCTAGATATAGCGGGAGCGTCTACAATGAGCAGTTCTTC,CSARYSGSVYNEQFF
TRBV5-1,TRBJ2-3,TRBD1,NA,TGCGCCAGCAGCTTGGTACAGGGGCCAGATACGCAGTATTTT,CASSLVQGPDTQYF
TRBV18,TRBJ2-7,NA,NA,TGTGCCAGCTCACCCGAAACCTACGAGCAGTACTTC,CASSPETYEQYF
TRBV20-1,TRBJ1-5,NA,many,TGCAGTGCTAGTTGGTACGGACCCAATCAGCCCCAGCATTTT,CSASWYGPNQPQHF
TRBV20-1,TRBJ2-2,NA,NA,TGCAGTGCGCCAACTAGTTCTCCCGGGGAGCTGTTTTTT,CSAPTSSPGELFF
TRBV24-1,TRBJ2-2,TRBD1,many,TGTGCCACCAGTGATTTCGATCTCGGGACAGGGGTGGCCGGGGAGCTGTTTTTT,CATSDFDLGTGVAGELFF
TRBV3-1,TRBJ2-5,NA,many,TGTGCCAGCAGCCAAGAGGGACACCGGCAAGAGACCCAGTACTTC,CASSQEGHRQETQYF
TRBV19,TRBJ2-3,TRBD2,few,TGTGCCAGTAGTATAGGCCGGGGTAGCGGGACAGATACGCAGTATTTT,CASSIGRGSGTDTQYF